This T cell receptor (beta chain) originates from a study of shared clonotypes between healthy human individuals. TCRdb's table, derived via immunoSEQ multiplex PCR, lists solely in-frame clones and lacks some. Of about 1.5 million clones in the sample, approximately 96% were seen once. Details on this clone: At the DNA level, this CDR3 is encoded by other sequences in the same sample as well.

This clonotype was obtained from a man aged 25 to 45 in good health. Sample: naive CD4+ T cells sorted from blood. Described subset: CD45RA+ positively selected.

The CDR3: CASSQGGEQFF. The CDR3 DNA is TGTGCCAGCAGCCAAGGGGGGGAGCAGTTCTTC. The chain combines TRBV14 with TRBJ2-1, with D tentatively TRBD1 or TRBD2 (5 bases each). The CDR3 is 11 residues long. V lost 1 base, J lost 10 bases, and 5 bases lay in between. Germline loops: CDR1 SGHDN, CDR2 FVKESK. Looking up the rest from reference TRBV14 and TRBJ2-1 gives the full variable domain: EAGVTQFPSHSVIEKGQTVTLRCDPISGHDNLYWYRRVMGKEIKFLLHFVKESKQDESGMPNNRFLAERTGGTYSTLKVQPAELEDSGVYFCASSQGGEQFFGPGTRLTVL.